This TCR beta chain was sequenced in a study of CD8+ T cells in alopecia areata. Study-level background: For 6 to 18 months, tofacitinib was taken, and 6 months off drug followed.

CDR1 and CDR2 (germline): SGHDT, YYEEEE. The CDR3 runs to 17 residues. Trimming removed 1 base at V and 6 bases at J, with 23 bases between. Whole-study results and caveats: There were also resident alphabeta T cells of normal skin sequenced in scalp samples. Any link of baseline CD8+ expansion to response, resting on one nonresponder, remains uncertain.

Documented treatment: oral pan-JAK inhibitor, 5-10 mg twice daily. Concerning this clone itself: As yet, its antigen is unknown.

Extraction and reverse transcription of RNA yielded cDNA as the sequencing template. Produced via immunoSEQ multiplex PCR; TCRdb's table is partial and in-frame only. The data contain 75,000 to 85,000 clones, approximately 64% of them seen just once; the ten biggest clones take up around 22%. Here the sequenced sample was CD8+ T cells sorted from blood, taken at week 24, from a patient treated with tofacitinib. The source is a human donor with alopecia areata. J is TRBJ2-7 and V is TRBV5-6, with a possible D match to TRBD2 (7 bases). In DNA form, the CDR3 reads TGTGCCAGCAGCTTGCGATTTGCGGGGGCCCTAAGTGGCGAGCAGTACTTC. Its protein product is CASSLRFAGALSGEQYF.